The clone carrying this T cell receptor beta chain has only a few counts. The antigen is unknown. Germline CDR1 is KGHDR and CDR2 is SFDVKD. Trimming took 5 bases from V and 4 from J, leaving 10 bases between them. The CDR3 is 13 residues long. Employing constant-segment primers, 5'RACE generated TCR alpha and TCR beta cDNA libraries bearing sample barcodes and UMIs. TCRdb ran MiXCR on the 5' RACE reads and lists one entry per CDR3 protein. Of roughly 610,000 distinct CDR3 sequences in the sample, 17% were seen once. These data are taken from a study of T-cell memory formation after mild COVID-19. Overall study: Among the donors, TCR clusters were largely specific to each donor.

Overall study results and limits: Clones shrinking from day 15 to 85 showed even CD4/CD8 mixes; later expanders tilted CD4+. Some SARS-CoV-2-responding clones were already detected in memory before infection.

The source of this sequence is an adult woman who had mild COVID-19 (a few samples of this study predate the infection). Cell type and time point are not known. V is TRBV24-1 and J is TRBJ1-1; possible D gene TRBD1, 5 bases. The sequenced sample consisted of PBMCs or a T cell subset sorted from them (not recorded which). The CDR3 loop reads CATSGPGSTEAFF. CDR3 nucleotides: TGTGCCACCAGTGGTCCAGGGAGCACTGAAGCTTTCTTT.